This paragraph covers one TCR beta chain sequence. These data are taken from a study of blood T cell repertoires in COVID-19. Sequenced by immunoSEQ multiplex PCR; TCRdb stores in-frame clones only, minus some. The data contain around 150,000 clones, almost 85% of them singletons. The sequencing input was peripheral blood. The sequence derives from a woman of 80 years or more with acute or convalescent COVID-19.

Here the CDR3 DNA reads TGTGCCACCAGCAGAAGACTAGCGTTGAGCTCCTACAATGAGCAGTTCTTC. Translation gives CATSRRLALSSYNEQFF. This chain uses TRBV15 with TRBJ2-1; TRBD2 matches 8 bases. Unmatched junction bases numbered 6, after V lost 2 bases and J lost 0 bases. The CDR3 totals 17 residues. From germline, CDR1 is LNHNV and CDR2 YYDKDF (reference sequence).